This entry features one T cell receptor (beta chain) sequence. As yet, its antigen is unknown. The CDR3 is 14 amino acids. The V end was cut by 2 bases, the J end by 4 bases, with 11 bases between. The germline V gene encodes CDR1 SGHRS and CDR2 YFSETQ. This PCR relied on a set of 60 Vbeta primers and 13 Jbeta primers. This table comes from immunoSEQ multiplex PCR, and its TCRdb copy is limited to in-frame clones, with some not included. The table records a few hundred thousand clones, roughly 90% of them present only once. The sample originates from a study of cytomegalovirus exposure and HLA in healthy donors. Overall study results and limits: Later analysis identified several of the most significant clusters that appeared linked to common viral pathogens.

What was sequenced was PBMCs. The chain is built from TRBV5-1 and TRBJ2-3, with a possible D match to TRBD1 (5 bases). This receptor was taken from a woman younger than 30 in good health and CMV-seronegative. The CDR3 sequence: CASSLATAPDTQYF. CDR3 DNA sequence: TGCGCCAGCAGCTTAGCGACAGCCCCAGATACGCAGTATTTT.